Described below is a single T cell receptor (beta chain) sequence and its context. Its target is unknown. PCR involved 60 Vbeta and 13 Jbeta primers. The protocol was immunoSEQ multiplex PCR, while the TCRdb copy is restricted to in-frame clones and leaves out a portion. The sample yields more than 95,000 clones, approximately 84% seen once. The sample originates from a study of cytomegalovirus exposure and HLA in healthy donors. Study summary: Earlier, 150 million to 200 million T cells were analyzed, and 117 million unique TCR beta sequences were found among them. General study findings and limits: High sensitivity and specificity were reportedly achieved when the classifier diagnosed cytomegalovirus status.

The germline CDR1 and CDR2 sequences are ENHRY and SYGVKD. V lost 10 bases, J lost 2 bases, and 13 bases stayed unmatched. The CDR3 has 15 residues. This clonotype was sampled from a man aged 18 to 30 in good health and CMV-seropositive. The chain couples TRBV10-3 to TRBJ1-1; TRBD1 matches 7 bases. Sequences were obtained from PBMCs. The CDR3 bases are TGTGCCACGCGTGGAGACAGGGTATTCAACACTGAAGCTTTCTTT. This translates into CATRGDRVFNTEAFF.